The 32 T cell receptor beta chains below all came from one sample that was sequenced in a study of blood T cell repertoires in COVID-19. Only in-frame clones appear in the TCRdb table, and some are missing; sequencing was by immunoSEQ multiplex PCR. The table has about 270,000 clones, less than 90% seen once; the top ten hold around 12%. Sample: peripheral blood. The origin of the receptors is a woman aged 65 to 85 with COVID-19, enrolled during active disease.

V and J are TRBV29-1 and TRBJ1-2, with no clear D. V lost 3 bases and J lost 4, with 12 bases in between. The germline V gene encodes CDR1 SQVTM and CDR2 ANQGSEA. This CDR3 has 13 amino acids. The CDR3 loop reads CSVDGWEGYGYTF. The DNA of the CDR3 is TGCAGCGTTGATGGGTGGGAGGGCTATGGCTACACCTTC.

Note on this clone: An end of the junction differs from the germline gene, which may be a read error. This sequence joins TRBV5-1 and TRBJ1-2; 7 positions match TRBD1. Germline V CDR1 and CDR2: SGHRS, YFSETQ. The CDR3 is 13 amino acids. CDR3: CASRLDRNYGYTF. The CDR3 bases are TGCGCCAGCAGGTTGGACAGGAACTATGGCTACACCTTC.

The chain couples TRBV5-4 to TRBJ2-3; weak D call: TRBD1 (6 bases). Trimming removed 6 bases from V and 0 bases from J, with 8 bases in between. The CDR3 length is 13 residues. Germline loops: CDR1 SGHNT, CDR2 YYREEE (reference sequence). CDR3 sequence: CASTTGSTDTQYF. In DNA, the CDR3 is TGTGCCAGCACAACAGGGAGCACAGATACGCAGTATTTT.

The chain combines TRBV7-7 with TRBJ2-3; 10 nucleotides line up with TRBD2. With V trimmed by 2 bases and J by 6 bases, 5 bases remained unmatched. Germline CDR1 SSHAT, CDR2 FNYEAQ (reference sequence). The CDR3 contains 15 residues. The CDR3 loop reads CASSLLAGVGDTQYF. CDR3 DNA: TGTGCCAGCAGCTTACTAGCGGGGGTGGGGGATACGCAGTATTTT.

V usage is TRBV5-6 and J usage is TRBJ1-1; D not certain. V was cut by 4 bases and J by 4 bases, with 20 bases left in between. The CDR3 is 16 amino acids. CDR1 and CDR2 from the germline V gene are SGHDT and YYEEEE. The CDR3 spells CASSHSPADGVTEAFF. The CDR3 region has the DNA TGTGCCAGCAGCCACAGCCCCGCGGACGGGGTCACTGAAGCTTTCTTT.

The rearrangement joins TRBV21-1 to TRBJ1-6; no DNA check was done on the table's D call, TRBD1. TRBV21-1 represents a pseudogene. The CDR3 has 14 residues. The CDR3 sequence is CASSKDQYNSPLHF. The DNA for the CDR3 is TGTGCCAGCAGCAAAGACCAGTATAATTCACCCCTCCACTTT.

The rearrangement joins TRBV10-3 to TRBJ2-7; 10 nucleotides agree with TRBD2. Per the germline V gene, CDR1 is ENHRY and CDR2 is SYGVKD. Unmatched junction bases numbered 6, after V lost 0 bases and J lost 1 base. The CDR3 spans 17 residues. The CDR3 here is CAISESLAGESSYEQYF. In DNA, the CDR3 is TGTGCCATCAGTGAGTCCCTAGCGGGGGAATCTTCCTACGAGCAGTACTTC.

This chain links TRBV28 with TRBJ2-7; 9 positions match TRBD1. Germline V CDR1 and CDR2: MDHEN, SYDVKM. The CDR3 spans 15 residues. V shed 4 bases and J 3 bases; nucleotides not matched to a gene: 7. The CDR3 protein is CASSSRATGGYEQYF. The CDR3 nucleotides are TGTGCCAGCAGTTCTAGGGCGACAGGGGGCTACGAGCAGTACTTC. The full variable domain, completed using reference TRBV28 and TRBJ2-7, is DVKVTQSSRYLVKRTGEKVFLECVQDMDHENMFWYRQDPGLGLRLIYFSYDVKMKEKGDIPEGYSVSREKKERFSLILESASTNQTSMYLCASSSRATGGYEQYFGPGTRLTVT.

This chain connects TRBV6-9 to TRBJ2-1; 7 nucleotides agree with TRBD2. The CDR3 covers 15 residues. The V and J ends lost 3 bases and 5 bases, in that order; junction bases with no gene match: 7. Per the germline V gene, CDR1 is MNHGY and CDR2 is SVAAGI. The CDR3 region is CASSYNGGSNNEQFF. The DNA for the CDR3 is TGTGCCAGCAGTTACAACGGGGGGTCCAACAATGAGCAGTTCTTC.

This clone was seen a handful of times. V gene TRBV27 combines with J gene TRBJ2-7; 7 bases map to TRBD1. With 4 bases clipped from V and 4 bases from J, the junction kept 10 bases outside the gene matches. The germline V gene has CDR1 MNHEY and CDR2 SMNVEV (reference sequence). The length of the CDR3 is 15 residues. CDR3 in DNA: TGTGCCAGCAGTTCTGATGGGACAGATGCTTACGAGCAGTACTTC. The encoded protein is CASSSDGTDAYEQYF.

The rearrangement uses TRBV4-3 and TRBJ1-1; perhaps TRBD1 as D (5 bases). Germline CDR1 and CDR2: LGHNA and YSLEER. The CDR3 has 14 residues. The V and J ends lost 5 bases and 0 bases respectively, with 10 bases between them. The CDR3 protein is CASSLDKVNTEAFF. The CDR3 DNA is TGCGCCAGCAGCTTGGACAAAGTGAACACTGAAGCTTTCTTT.

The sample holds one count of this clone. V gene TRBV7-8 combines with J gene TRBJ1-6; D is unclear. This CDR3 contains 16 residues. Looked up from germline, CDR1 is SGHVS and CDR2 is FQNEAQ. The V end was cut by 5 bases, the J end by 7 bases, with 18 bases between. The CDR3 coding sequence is TGTGCCAGCAGCCTACGGACGGGATCGGGAAATTCACCCCTCCACTTT. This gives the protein CASSLRTGSGNSPLHF.

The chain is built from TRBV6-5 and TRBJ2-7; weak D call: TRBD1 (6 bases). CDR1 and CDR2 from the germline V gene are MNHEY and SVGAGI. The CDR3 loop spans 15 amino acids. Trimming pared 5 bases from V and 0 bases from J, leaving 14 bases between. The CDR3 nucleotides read TGTGCCAGCAGTCCACAGGGCGCCTCCTCCTACGAGCAGTACTTC. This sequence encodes CASSPQGASSYEQYF.

The CDR3 region has the DNA TGTGCCAGCAATACTCAAGGGGCCAATCAGCCCCAGCATTTT. Translation: CASNTQGANQPQHF. The chain is built from TRBV28 and TRBJ1-5; the D gene is possibly TRBD1 (5 bases). Germline CDR1 reads MDHEN; CDR2 reads SYDVKM. The length of the CDR3 is 14 residues. Trimming took off 7 bases at V and 3 bases at J, with 13 bases between the two ends. Together with reference TRBV28 and TRBJ1-5, the CDR3 gives the full variable domain: DVKVTQSSRYLVKRTGEKVFLECVQDMDHENMFWYRQDPGLGLRLIYFSYDVKMKEKGDIPEGYSVSREKKERFSLILESASTNQTSMYLCASNTQGANQPQHFGDGTRLSIL.

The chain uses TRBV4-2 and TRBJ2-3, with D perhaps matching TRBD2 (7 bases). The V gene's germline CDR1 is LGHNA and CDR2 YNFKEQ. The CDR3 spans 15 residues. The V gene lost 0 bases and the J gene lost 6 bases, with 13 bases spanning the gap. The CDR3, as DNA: TGTGCCAGCAGCCAAGAACAGGGAGGGGCCGATACGCAGTATTTT. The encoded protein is CASSQEQGGADTQYF.

For the CDR3, the DNA is TGTGCCGGCGCATCATCGACAGGGATCGACTATGGCTACACCTTC. This translates into CAGASSTGIDYGYTF. The chain is built from TRBV7-9 and TRBJ1-2, with 7 bases that match TRBD1. CDR1 SEHNR and CDR2 FQNEAQ come from the germline V gene (reference sequence). The CDR3 extends over 15 amino acids. Germline trimming cut 11 bases from V and 3 bases from J; bases unmatched to any gene: 15.

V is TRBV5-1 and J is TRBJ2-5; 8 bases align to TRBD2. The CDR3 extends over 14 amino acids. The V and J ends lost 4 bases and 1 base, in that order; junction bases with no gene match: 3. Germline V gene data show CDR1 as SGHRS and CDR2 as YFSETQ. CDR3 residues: CASSNLAGQETQYF. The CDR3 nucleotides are TGCGCCAGCAGCAACCTAGCGGGCCAAGAGACCCAGTACTTC.

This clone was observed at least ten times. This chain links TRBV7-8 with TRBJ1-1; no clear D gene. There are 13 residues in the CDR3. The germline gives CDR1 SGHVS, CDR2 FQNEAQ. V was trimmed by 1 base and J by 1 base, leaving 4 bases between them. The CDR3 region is CASSLVRNTEAFF. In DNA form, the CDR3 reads TGTGCCAGCAGCTTAGTCAGGAACACTGAAGCTTTCTTT.

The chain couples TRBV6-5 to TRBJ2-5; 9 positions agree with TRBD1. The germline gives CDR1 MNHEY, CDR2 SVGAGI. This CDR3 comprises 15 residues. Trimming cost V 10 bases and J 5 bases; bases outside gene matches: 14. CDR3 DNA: TGTGCCACCGGCCCCACAGGGGGCGTTAGGGAGACCCAGTACTTC. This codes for CATGPTGGVRETQYF.

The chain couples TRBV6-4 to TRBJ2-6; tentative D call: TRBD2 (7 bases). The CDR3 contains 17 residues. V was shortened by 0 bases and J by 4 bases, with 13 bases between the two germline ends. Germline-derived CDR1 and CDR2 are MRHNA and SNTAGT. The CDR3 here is CASSDSAGAAGANVLTF. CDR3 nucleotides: TGTGCCAGCAGTGACTCGGCGGGGGCAGCGGGGGCCAACGTCCTGACTTTC.

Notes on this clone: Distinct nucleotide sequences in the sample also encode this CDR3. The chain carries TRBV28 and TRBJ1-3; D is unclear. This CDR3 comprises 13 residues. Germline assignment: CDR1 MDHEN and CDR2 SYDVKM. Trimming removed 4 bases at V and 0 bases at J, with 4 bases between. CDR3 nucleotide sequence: TGTGCCAGCAGTTCAGGCTCTGGAAACACCATATATTTT. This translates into CASSSGSGNTIYF.

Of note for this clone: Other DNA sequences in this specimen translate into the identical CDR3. Here the CDR3 reads CASRGQGNTEAFF. In DNA form, the CDR3 reads TGTGCCAGCAGGGGACAGGGGAATACTGAAGCTTTCTTT. The V call is TRBV27, the J call TRBJ1-1; 10 bases align to TRBD1. CDR3 size: 13 residues. Germline trimming cut 6 bases from V and 5 bases from J; bases unmatched to any gene: 3. CDR1 is MNHEY, CDR2 SMNVEV, per germline (reference sequence).

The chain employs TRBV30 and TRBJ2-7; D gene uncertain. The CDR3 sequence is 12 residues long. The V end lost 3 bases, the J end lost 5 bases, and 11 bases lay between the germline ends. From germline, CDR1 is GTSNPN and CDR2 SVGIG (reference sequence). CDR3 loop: CAWSALDDEQYF. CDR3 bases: TGTGCCTGGAGCGCCCTAGACGACGAGCAGTACTTC.

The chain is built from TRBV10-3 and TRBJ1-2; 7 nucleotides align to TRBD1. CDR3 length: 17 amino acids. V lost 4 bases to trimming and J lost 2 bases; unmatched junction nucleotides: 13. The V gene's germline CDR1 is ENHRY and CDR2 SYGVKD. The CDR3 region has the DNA TGTGCCATCAGTGGCTGGACAGGAGATAGTTACAACTATGGCTACACCTTC. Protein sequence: CAISGWTGDSYNYGYTF.

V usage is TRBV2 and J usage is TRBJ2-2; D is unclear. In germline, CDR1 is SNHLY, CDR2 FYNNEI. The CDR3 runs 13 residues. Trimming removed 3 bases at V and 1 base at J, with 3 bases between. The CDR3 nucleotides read TGTGCCAGCAGTGACTGGAACACCGGGGAGCTGTTTTTT. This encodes CASSDWNTGELFF.

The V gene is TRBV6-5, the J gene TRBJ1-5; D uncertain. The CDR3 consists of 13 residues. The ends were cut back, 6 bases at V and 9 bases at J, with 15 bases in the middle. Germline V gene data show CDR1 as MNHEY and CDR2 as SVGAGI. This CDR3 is CASSSRPRGPQHF. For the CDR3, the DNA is TGTGCCAGCAGCTCCCGTCCGCGGGGGCCCCAGCATTTT.

The CDR3, as DNA: TGTGCCTGGAGTCTTAACGGAGCACTGATCTACGAGCAGTACTTC. Amino acids: CAWSLNGALIYEQYF. This chain connects TRBV30 to TRBJ2-7; the D is unclear. CDR1 and CDR2 from the germline V gene are GTSNPN and SVGIG (reference sequence). V shed 2 bases and J shed 3 bases, with 17 bases lying between them. There are 15 residues in the CDR3.

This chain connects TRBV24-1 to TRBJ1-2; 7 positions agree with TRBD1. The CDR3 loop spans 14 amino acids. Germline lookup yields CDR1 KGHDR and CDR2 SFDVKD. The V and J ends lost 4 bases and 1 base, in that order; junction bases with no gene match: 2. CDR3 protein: CATSEAGGNYGYTF. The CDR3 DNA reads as TGTGCCACCAGTGAGGCAGGGGGTAACTATGGCTACACCTTC.

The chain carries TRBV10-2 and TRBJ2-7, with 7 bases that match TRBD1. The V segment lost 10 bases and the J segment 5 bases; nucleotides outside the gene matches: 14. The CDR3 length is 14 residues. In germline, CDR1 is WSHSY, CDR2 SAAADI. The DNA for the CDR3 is TGCGCCACCCAACTCCCCAGGGGGATGGACGAGCAGTACTTC. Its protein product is CATQLPRGMDEQYF.

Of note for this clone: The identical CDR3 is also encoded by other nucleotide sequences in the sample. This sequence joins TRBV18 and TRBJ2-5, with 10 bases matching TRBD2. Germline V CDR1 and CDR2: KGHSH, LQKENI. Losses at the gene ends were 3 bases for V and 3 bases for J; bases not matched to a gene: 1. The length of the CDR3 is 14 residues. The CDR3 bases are TGTGCCAGCTCACCCGGACTAGCGGAAGAGACCCAGTACTTC. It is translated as CASSPGLAEETQYF.

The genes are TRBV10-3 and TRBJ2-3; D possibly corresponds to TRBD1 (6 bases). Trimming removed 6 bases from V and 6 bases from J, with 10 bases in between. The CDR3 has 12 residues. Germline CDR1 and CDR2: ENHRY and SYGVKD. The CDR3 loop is CAIRDSSDTQYF. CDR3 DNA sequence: TGTGCCATCAGGGACAGTTCCGATACGCAGTATTTT.

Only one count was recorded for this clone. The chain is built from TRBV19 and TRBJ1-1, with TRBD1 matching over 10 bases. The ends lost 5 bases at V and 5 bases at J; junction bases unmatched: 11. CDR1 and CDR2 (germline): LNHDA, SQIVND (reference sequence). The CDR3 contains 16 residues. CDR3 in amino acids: CASSGGLTGQGTEAFF. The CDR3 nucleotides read TGTGCCAGTAGTGGGGGGTTAACGGGACAGGGGACTGAAGCTTTCTTT.